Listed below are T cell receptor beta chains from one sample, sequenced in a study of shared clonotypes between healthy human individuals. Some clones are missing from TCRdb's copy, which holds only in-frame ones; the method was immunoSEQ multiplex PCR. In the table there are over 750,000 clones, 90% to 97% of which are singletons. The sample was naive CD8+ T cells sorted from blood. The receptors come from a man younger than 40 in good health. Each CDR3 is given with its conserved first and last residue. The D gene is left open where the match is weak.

cdr3_aa: CSVDYGASYEQYF; d_call: -; v_call: TRBV29-1
cdr3_aa: CASSAGTGGSGDGYTF; d_call: TRBD1; v_call: TRBV4-3
cdr3_aa: CASTASLQGGEIDEQYF; d_call: -; v_call: TRBV5-4
cdr3_aa: CASSRGGPGTEAFF; d_call: -; v_call: TRBV27
cdr3_aa: CASSKAPVNTGELFF; d_call: -; v_call: TRBV21-1
cdr3_aa: CASSSYLGGASNYGYTF; d_call: -; v_call: TRBV7-8
cdr3_aa: CASSPTSNEQFF; d_call: -; v_call: TRBV6-6
cdr3_aa: CASSLERAADTQYF; d_call: -; v_call: TRBV5-1
cdr3_aa: CASSLWFTGGDEQYF; d_call: -; v_call: TRBV27
cdr3_aa: CASSLEDRGELFF; d_call: TRBD1; v_call: TRBV7-9